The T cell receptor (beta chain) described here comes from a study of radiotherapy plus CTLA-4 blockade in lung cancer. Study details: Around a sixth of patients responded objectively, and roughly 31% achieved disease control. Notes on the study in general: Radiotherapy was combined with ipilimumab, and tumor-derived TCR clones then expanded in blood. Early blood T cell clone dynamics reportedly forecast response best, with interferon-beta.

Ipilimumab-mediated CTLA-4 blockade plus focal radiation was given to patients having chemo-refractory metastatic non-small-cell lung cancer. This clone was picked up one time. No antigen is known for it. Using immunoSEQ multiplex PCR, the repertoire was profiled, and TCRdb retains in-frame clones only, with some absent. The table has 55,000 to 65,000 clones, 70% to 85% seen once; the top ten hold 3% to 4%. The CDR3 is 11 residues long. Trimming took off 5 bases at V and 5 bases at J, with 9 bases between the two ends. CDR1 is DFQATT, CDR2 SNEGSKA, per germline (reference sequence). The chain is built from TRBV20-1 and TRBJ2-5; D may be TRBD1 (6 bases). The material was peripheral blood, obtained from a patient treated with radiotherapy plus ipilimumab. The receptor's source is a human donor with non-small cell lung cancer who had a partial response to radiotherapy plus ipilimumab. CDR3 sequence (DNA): TGCAGTGCTCTACAGGGTGAGACCCAGTACTTC. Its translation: CSALQGETQYF.